The subject of this entry is one T cell receptor beta chain. No antigen is known for it. Base quality data are lacking; no much larger clone is found one base away. The data were obtained in a study of blood T cell repertoires in COVID-19 (dated by TCRdb to between 2020 and 2021). Broadly, across the study: Samples from collaborators originated in the United States, Italy and Spain and spanned both the acute and convalescent phases of COVID-19. The sample metadata nearly always contained a de-identified subject ID, COVID-19 status, age in years and sex. The prospective study material was composed of cDNA or gDNA derived from T cells, B-cell-depleted T cells, or PBMCs. The samples were drawn from the first 160 participants of the ongoing ImmuneRACE study and from 950 to 1,500 subjects provided by 6 global collaborators. A freely available public database, intended as a resource for researchers studying the immune response to SARS-CoV-2, is where the repertoires were released. The dataset comprised deeply sampled blood TCRbeta repertoires from subjects exposed to, actively infected with, or recovered from COVID-19. HLA class I and class II types, where available, came from metadata supplied by the sample provider rather than from assay-based typing. Broader findings and caveats from the paper: Clinical and demographic metadata were provided uncurated, with the amount varying by source and participant.

TCRbeta CDR3 regions were amplified from genomic DNA by means of the immunoSEQ Assay, a bias-controlled multiplex PCR. Regarding the original processing steps: The number of nucleated cells in each sample was estimated from the amplification of reference gene primers within the assay. To quantify the absolute abundance of each unique TCRbeta CDR3 rearrangement, sequence reads were collapsed and filtered. For each sample, productive Simpson clonality was calculated as the square root of Simpson's diversity index over productive rearrangements. What TCRdb holds here is the immuneACCESS table cut down to in-frame rearrangements. Part of the clones is not present; checked against another copy, under half of the missing clones reflect an unresolved V gene, and the others are unexplained. V and J calls plus clone size are reproduced from that table; the DNA served to infer D and trimming. Across this sample there are about 170,000 clones, with around 83% seen only once. The ten largest make up roughly 7% of the sample.

The CDR3, from cysteine to phenylalanine, totals 12 residues. Only the CDR3 portion is preserved as DNA: 36 bases, with reading frame beginning at the first base. Deletion took 3 bases off V and 6 bases off J, with a span of 5 bases between the germline ends. The germline V gene encodes CDR1 SGHAT and CDR2 FQNNGV. Whole blood was collected in K2EDTA tubes by collaborating institutions according to the institutions' own protocols. Collaborator samples were shipped for TCRbeta analysis as frozen whole blood, isolated PBMCs, or DNA extracted from either sample type. The chain is made from TRBV11-2 and TRBJ2-2, with TRBD1 tentatively as D gene (5 bases match). The sequenced sample consisted of peripheral blood. The receptor's source is a woman aged 80 or older in a cohort sampled during active or convalescent COVID-19. The encoded CDR3 is CASSLGPGELFF. In nucleotides, the sequence is TGTGCCAGCAGCTTGGGGCCCGGGGAGCTGTTTTTT.